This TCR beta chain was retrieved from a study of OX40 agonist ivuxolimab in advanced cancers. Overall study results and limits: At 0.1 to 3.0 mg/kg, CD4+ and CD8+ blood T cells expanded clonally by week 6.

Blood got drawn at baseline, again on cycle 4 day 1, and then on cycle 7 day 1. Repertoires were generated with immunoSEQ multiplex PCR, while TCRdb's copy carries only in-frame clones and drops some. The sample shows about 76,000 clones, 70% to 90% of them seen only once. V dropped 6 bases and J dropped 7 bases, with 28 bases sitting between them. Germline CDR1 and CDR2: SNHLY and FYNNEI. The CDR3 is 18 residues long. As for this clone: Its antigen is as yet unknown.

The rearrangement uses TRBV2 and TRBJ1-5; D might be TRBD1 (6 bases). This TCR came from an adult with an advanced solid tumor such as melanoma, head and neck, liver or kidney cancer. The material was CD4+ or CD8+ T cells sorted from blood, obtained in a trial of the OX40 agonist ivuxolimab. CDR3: CASSTVGARSTPRQPQHF. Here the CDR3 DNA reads TGTGCCAGCAGCACCGTGGGGGCGCGATCTACCCCGAGGCAGCCCCAGCATTTT.